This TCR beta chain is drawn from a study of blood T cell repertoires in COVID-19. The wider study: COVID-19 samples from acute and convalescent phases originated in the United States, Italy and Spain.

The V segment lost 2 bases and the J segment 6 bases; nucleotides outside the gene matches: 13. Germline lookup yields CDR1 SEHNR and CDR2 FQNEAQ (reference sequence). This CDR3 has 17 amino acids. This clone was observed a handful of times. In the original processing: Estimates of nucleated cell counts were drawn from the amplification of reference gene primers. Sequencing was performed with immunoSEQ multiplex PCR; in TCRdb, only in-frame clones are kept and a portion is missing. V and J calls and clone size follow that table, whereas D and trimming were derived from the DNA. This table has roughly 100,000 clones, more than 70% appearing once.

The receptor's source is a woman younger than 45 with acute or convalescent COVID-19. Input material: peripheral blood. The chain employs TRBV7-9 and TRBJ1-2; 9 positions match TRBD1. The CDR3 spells CASSLSAGGQGMNGYTF. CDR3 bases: TGTGCCAGCAGCTTAAGCGCCGGGGGACAGGGAATGAATGGCTACACCTTC.